The T cell receptor beta chain under discussion was sequenced for a study of OX40 agonist ivuxolimab in advanced cancers. The data were produced by immunoSEQ multiplex PCR, yet TCRdb's version contains in-frame clones alone and is incomplete. The table shows about 54,000 clones, with around 89% occurring only once. Note on this clone: The antigen is not known. The junction departs from the called germline gene at one end, perhaps through a read error.

General observations from the study: Low normalized T-cell clonal expansion was also seen in some nonresponders.

The sample in question was CD4+ or CD8+ T cells sorted from blood, obtained in a trial of the OX40 agonist ivuxolimab. The source of this sequence is an adult with an advanced solid tumor such as melanoma, head and neck, liver or kidney cancer.

DNA of the CDR3: TGTGCTAGCAGCTCTACCCTGAACACTGAAGCTTTCTTT. Protein product: CASSSTLNTEAFF. The V call is TRBV7-7, the J call TRBJ1-1; D ambiguous. From germline, CDR1 is SSHAT and CDR2 FNYEAQ (reference sequence). The CDR3 has 13 amino acids. The whole variable domain, filled in from reference TRBV7-7 and TRBJ1-1, reads GAGVSQSPRYKVTKRGQDVTLRCDPISSHATLYWYQQALGQGPEFLTYFNYEAQPDKSGLPSDRFSAERPEGSISTLTIQRTEQRDSAMYRCASSSTLNTEAFFGQGTRLTVV.